This passage covers 27 T cell receptor beta chains from one sample sequenced in a study of CD8+ T cells in alopecia areata. Extracted RNA was reverse transcribed, and the resulting cDNA served as sequencing template. Method: immunoSEQ multiplex PCR; TCRdb's copy keeps in-frame clones and lacks some. The table lists 90,000 to 100,000 clones, about 64% of them singletons. Treatment reported: oral pan-JAK inhibitor, 5-10 mg twice daily. Sequencing used CD8+ T cells sorted from blood, obtained at week 4, from a patient treated with tofacitinib. The receptors shown here come from a human donor with alopecia areata.

The J gene is TRBJ2-1, the V gene TRBV19; D is ambiguous. The CDR3 is 15 residues long. From germline, CDR1 is LNHDA and CDR2 SQIVND (reference sequence). The V and J ends lost 1 base and 0 bases respectively, with 7 bases between them. The CDR3 coding sequence is TGTGCCAGTAGTATAGGAGGTACCTCCTACAATGAGCAGTTCTTC. Translating it yields CASSIGGTSYNEQFF.

The V gene is TRBV30, the J gene TRBJ2-3; no reliable D call. The V gene lost 3 bases and the J gene lost 0 bases, with 13 bases spanning the gap. Germline V lookup: CDR1 GTSNPN, CDR2 SVGIG (reference sequence). The CDR3 covers 15 residues. Written as DNA, the CDR3 is TGTGCCTGGAGCTACGGAGCCTCTAGCACAGATACGCAGTATTTT. This translates into CAWSYGASSTDTQYF.

The table lists this clone with a few counts. V gene TRBV4-3 combines with J gene TRBJ2-6; the D gene is possibly TRBD1 (6 bases). The CDR3 loop spans 16 amino acids. Trimming stripped 3 bases from V and 3 bases from J, with 12 bases between. Looked up from germline, CDR1 is LGHNA and CDR2 is YSLEER. The CDR3 protein is CASSQQQGGGANVLTF. The CDR3 DNA follows: TGCGCCAGCAGCCAGCAACAGGGTGGTGGGGCCAACGTCCTGACTTTC.

This chain links TRBV29-1 with TRBJ1-4; no reliable D call. The CDR3 runs to 17 residues. Germline V gives CDR1 SQVTM, CDR2 ANQGSEA. Between the trimmed V and J ends, which lost 1 base and 1 base, there was a span of 16 bases. CDR3 amino acids: CSVEVVTEIGTNEKLFF. Here the CDR3 DNA reads TGCAGCGTTGAAGTAGTTACGGAAATAGGAACTAATGAAAAACTGTTTTTT. The whole variable domain, filled in from reference TRBV29-1 and TRBJ1-4, reads SAVISQKPSRDICQRGTSLTIQCQVDSQVTMMFWYRQQPGQSLTLIATANQGSEATYESGFVIDKFPISRPNLTFSTLTVSNMSPEDSSIYLCSVEVVTEIGTNEKLFFGSGTQLSVL.

The V and J genes are TRBV28 and TRBJ1-2, with 7 bases identical to TRBD1. J gave up 4 bases and V 6 bases, and 5 bases lay outside the gene matches. The CDR3 is made up of 13 amino acids. Germline CDR1 and CDR2: MDHEN and SYDVKM. In nucleotides, the CDR3 is TGTGCCAGCAGCCCTACAGGGGTCTATGGCTACACCTTC. Protein product: CASSPTGVYGYTF.

This clone was seen only a few times. This rearrangement joins TRBV30 to TRBJ1-5, with D possibly being TRBD1 (6 bases). Trimming removed 1 base at V and 0 bases at J, with 13 bases between. Germline V CDR1 and CDR2: GTSNPN, SVGIG (reference sequence). The CDR3 totals 16 residues. The CDR3, as DNA: TGTGCCTGGAGTGCACATAACAGGGTTAGCAATCAGCCCCAGCATTTT. This encodes CAWSAHNRVSNQPQHF. Using reference TRBV30 and TRBJ1-5 for the parts outside the CDR3, the full variable domain is SQTIHQWPATLVQPVGSPLSLECTVEGTSNPNLYWYRQAAGRGLQLLFYSVGIGQISSEVPQNLSASRPQDRQFILSSKKLLLSDSGFYLCAWSAHNRVSNQPQHFGDGTRLSIL.

The genes are TRBV9 and TRBJ2-3; D is perhaps TRBD2 (5 bases). Deletions cut 1 base from V and 3 bases from J, with 6 bases between. Germline loops: CDR1 SGDLS, CDR2 YYNGEE. The CDR3 sequence is 13 residues long. In nucleotides, the CDR3 is TGTGCCAGCAGCGTATGGGAGACAGATACGCAGTATTTT. This codes for CASSVWETDTQYF.

V gene TRBV25-1 combines with J gene TRBJ1-5; D not resolved. V lost 2 bases and J lost 6, with 8 bases in between. Looked up from germline, CDR1 is MGHDK and CDR2 is SYGVNS. The CDR3 is made up of 13 amino acids. CDR3 residues: CASSEGPAQPQHF. The CDR3, as DNA: TGTGCCAGCAGTGAAGGTCCGGCTCAGCCCCAGCATTTT.

The chain couples TRBV19 to TRBJ1-5; D possibly corresponds to TRBD1 (5 bases). The germline V gene encodes CDR1 LNHDA and CDR2 SQIVND (reference sequence). This CDR3 has 13 residues. Trimming cost V 3 bases and J 7 bases, with 10 bases left between them. In nucleotides, the CDR3 is TGTGCCAGTAGTATTAGGGGTGGACAGCCCCAGCATTTT. Protein product: CASSIRGGQPQHF.

The chain uses TRBV5-1 and TRBJ2-2; 8 nucleotides line up with TRBD1. Germline V gives CDR1 SGHRS, CDR2 YFSETQ. The CDR3 has 17 residues. The V gene end was trimmed by 1 base and the J gene end by 0 bases; junction bases not matched to a gene: 5. The DNA for the CDR3 is TGCGCCAGCAGCTTGACCGGACAGGGAACGAACACCGGGGAGCTGTTTTTT. Translation: CASSLTGQGTNTGELFF.

Here the CDR3 DNA reads TGTGCCAGCAGGGAGGGGTCCAATGAGCAGTTCTTC. Amino acids: CASREGSNEQFF. V gene TRBV5-6 combines with J gene TRBJ2-1; maybe TRBD2 (6 bases). CDR3 length: 12 residues. Germline V lookup: CDR1 SGHDT, CDR2 YYEEEE. With 5 bases removed from V and 6 bases from J, the gap between germline ends came to 9 bases.

V is TRBV27 and J is TRBJ2-6; TRBD1 might be the D (5 bases). The V end lost 5 bases, the J end lost 1 base, and 12 bases lay between the germline ends. The CDR3 runs 16 residues. Germline-derived CDR1 and CDR2 are MNHEY and SMNVEV (reference sequence). CDR3 sequence reads: CASSPQTVSGANVLTF. The CDR3 DNA reads as TGTGCCAGCAGTCCACAGACAGTGTCTGGGGCCAACGTCCTGACTTTC.

This chain joins TRBV29-1 and TRBJ2-5, with D perhaps TRBD2 (7 bases). The CDR3 totals 15 residues. Germline V gene lookup returns CDR1 SQVTM and CDR2 ANQGSEA. V dropped 0 bases and J dropped 5 bases, with 16 bases sitting between them. This chain's CDR3 is CSVEDSVRGGETQYF. CDR3 nucleotides: TGCAGCGTTGAAGATTCAGTCAGGGGAGGGGAGACCCAGTACTTC. The whole variable domain, remainder taken from reference TRBV29-1 and TRBJ2-5, is SAVISQKPSRDICQRGTSLTIQCQVDSQVTMMFWYRQQPGQSLTLIATANQGSEATYESGFVIDKFPISRPNLTFSTLTVSNMSPEDSSIYLCSVEDSVRGGETQYFGPGTRLLVL.

The rearrangement joins TRBV2 to TRBJ1-5; D remains unclear. The germline V gene encodes CDR1 SNHLY and CDR2 FYNNEI. The CDR3 has 15 amino acids. The V gene lost 2 bases and the J gene lost 0 bases, with 8 bases spanning the gap. CDR3 sequence (DNA): TGTGCCAGCAGTGAATCAGATTATAGCAATCAGCCCCAGCATTTT. It encodes CASSESDYSNQPQHF.

The chain joins TRBV7-9 to TRBJ1-6; D is unresolved. The CDR3 extends over 13 amino acids. The germline V gene has CDR1 SEHNR and CDR2 FQNEAQ (reference sequence). Trimming shortened V by 4 bases and J by 5 bases, and 6 bases separated the two germline ends. CDR3: CASSSGDNSPLHF. The CDR3 DNA follows: TGTGCCAGCAGCTCAGGAGATAATTCACCCCTCCACTTT. The whole variable domain, remainder taken from reference TRBV7-9 and TRBJ1-6, is DTGVSQNPRHKITKRGQNVTFRCDPISEHNRLYWYRQTLGQGPEFLTYFQNEAQLEKSRLLSDRFSAERPKGSFSTLEIQRTEQGDSAMYLCASSSGDNSPLHFGNGTRLTVT.

The chain combines TRBV7-6 with TRBJ1-5; possible D gene TRBD1, 5 bases. This CDR3 contains 16 residues. Germline values: CDR1 SGHVS, CDR2 FNYEAQ. V lost 3 bases and J lost 4, with 16 bases in between. The CDR3 sequence is CASSFGPRGLNQPQHF. The CDR3 nucleotides read TGTGCCAGCAGCTTCGGACCCCGGGGCTTGAATCAGCCCCAGCATTTT.

The chain couples TRBV27 to TRBJ2-1, with 10 bases that match TRBD2. Trimming cost V 3 bases and J 12 bases; bases outside gene matches: 11. CDR1 is MNHEY and CDR2 is SMNVEV in the germline V gene (reference sequence). The CDR3 consists of 15 residues. DNA for the CDR3: TGTGCCAGCAGTTTCACGACTAGCGGGTTCTACTCGCAGTTCTTC. It yields the protein CASSFTTSGFYSQFF.

The chain has TRBV27 and TRBJ2-2; D ambiguous. CDR3 length equals 13 residues. V was trimmed by 6 bases and J by 1 base, leaving 6 bases between them. The germline gives CDR1 MNHEY, CDR2 SMNVEV (reference sequence). CDR3 DNA sequence: TGTGCCAGCAGCCCGGAGAACACCGGGGAGCTGTTTTTT. Translating gives CASSPENTGELFF.

This clone was seen ten or more times. One end of the junction fails to match germline, which may point to a read error. This specimen includes other DNA sequences encoding the same CDR3. The V call is TRBV5-4, the J call TRBJ1-1; 10 bases fit TRBD1. The CDR3 has 16 residues. Germline V gene data show CDR1 as SGHNT and CDR2 as YYREEE (reference sequence). This chain's CDR3 is CASSQEFGDRGYEAFF. In DNA form, the CDR3 reads TGCGCCAGCAGCCAAGAATTTGGGGACAGGGGTTATGAAGCTTTCTTT. Combining the CDR3 with reference TRBV5-4 and TRBJ1-1 gives the whole variable domain ETGVTQSPTHLIKTRGQQVTLRCSSQSGHNTVSWYQQALGQGPQFIFQYYREEENGRGNFPPRFSGLQFPNYSSELNVNALELDDSALYLCASSQEFGDRGYEAFFGQGTRLTVV.

The V and J genes are TRBV4-1 and TRBJ1-1; no reliable D call. V lost 5 bases and J lost 8, with 12 bases in between. This CDR3 has 12 residues. The germline V gene has CDR1 MGHRA and CDR2 YSYEKL. The CDR3 protein is CASSATVTEAFF. In DNA, the CDR3 is TGCGCCAGCAGCGCGACGGTGACGGAAGCTTTCTTT.

The rearrangement uses TRBV4-3 and TRBJ2-2, with no clear D. Trimming cost V 4 bases and J 6 bases, with 15 bases left between them. Germline V gene lookup returns CDR1 LGHNA and CDR2 YSLEER. There are 15 residues in the CDR3. The CDR3 spells CASSLRQHRSGELFF. DNA of the CDR3: TGCGCCAGCAGCCTGCGTCAGCACCGGTCCGGGGAGCTGTTTTTT.

The chain combines TRBV29-1 with TRBJ2-5; no firm D call. The germline V gene encodes CDR1 SQVTM and CDR2 ANQGSEA. The CDR3 sequence is 12 residues long. Trimming removed 5 bases at V and 4 bases at J, with 11 bases between. The CDR3 bases are TGCAGCGTTCTGGACGGCCGAGAGACCCAGTACTTC. It translates to CSVLDGRETQYF.

This chain links TRBV4-2 with TRBJ2-2; 8 bases line up with TRBD2. Trimming removed 1 base from V and 5 bases from J; junction bases left unmatched: 6. The CDR3 is 16 amino acids. Germline V gene data show CDR1 as LGHNA and CDR2 as YNFKEQ. The CDR3 DNA reads as TGTGCCAGCAGCCAAGCGCTCGGGGGGGCGACCGGGGAGCTGTTTTTT. Its protein product is CASSQALGGATGELFF.

This clone was observed a handful of times. This chain joins TRBV27 and TRBJ2-1; TRBD2 aligns across 9 bases. Germline V gene data show CDR1 as MNHEY and CDR2 as SMNVEV (reference sequence). V gave up 3 bases and J gave up 5 bases; unmatched junction bases: 2. This CDR3 contains 14 residues. The DNA of the CDR3 is TGTGCCAGCAGTTTTCTAGCGGGAAACAATGAGCAGTTCTTC. Amino acid sequence: CASSFLAGNNEQFF.

This chain connects TRBV6-5 to TRBJ1-1; D remains unclear. CDR1 is MNHEY and CDR2 is SVGAGI in the germline V gene. This CDR3 is 13 amino acids long. V lost 6 bases and J lost 0, with 8 bases in between. The CDR3 loop reads CASSLDLNTEAFF. The CDR3 nucleotides are TGTGCCAGCAGCCTAGACCTGAACACTGAAGCTTTCTTT.

The table lists this clone with a few counts. The chain couples TRBV2 to TRBJ2-7; D uncertain. Germline CDR1 is SNHLY and CDR2 is FYNNEI. CDR3 length: 13 residues. Trimming cost V 4 bases and J 2 bases, with 9 bases left between them. CDR3 sequence reads: CASSGDQTYEQYF. For the CDR3, the DNA is TGTGCCAGCAGTGGTGACCAAACCTACGAGCAGTACTTC. Full variable domain (outside the CDR3, taken from reference TRBV2 and TRBJ2-7): EPEVTQTPSHQVTQMGQEVILRCVPISNHLYFYWYRQILGQKVEFLVSFYNNEISEKSEIFDDQFSVERPDGSNFTLKIRSTKLEDSAMYFCASSGDQTYEQYFGPGTRLTVT.

The chain recombines TRBV25-1 with TRBJ1-2, with D tentatively TRBD1 (5 bases). V was pared by 3 bases and J by 3 bases, with 11 bases between. The CDR3 has 14 residues. The germline V gene has CDR1 MGHDK and CDR2 SYGVNS. The CDR3 loop reads CASSDLGVDYGYTF. The CDR3 nucleotides are TGTGCCAGCAGTGACCTAGGGGTTGACTATGGCTACACCTTC.